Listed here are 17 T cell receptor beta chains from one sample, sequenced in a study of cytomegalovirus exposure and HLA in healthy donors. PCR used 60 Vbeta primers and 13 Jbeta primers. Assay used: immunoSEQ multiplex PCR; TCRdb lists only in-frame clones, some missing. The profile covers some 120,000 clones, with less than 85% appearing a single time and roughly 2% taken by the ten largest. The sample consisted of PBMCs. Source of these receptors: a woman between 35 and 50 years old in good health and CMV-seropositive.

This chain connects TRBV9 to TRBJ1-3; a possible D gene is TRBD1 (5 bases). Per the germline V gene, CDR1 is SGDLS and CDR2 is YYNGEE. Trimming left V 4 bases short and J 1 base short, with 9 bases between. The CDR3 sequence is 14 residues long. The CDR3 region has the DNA TGTGCCAGCAGCCTAGACAGTTCTGGAAACACCATATATTTT. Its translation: CASSLDSSGNTIYF.

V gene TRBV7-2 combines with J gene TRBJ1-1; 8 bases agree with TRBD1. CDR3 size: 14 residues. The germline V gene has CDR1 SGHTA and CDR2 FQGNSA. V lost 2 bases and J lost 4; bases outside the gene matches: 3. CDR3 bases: TGTGCCAGCAGCTTACAGGGGGCTGGCACTGAAGCTTTCTTT. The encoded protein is CASSLQGAGTEAFF.

The CDR3 sequence is CSVEDRRGSGKLFF. CDR3 DNA: TGCAGCGTTGAAGATCGGCGGGGTTCGGGAAAACTGTTTTTT. The gene calls are TRBV29-1 and TRBJ1-4; no firm D call. Deletions cut 0 bases from V and 10 bases from J, with 15 bases between. Germline loops: CDR1 SQVTM, CDR2 ANQGSEA. This CDR3 is 14 amino acids long.

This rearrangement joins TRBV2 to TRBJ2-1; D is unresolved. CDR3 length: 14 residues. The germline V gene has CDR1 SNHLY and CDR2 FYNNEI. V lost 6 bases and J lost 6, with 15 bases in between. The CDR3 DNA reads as TGTGCCAGCAGAGAGACATGGATGGGCAATGAGCAGTTCTTC. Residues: CASRETWMGNEQFF.

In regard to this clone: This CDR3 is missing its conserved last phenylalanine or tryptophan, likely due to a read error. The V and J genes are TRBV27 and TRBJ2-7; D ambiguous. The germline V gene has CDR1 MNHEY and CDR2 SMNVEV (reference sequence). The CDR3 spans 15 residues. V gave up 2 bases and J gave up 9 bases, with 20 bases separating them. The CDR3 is CASSLATEMKRAQYL. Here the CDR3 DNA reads TGTGCCAGCAGTTTAGCGACCGAAATGAAACGAGCGCAGTACCTC.

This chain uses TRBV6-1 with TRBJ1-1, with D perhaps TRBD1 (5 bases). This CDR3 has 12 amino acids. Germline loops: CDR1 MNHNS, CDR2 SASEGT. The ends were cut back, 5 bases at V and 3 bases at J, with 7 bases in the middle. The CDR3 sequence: CASSWGYTEAFF. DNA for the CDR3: TGTGCCAGCAGTTGGGGCTACACTGAAGCTTTCTTT.

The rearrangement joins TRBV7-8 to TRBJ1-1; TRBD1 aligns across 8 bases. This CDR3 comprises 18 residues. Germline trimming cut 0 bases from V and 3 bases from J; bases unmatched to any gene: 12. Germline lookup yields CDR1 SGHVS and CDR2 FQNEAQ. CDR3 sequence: CASSLAHALDRVHTEAFF. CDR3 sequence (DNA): TGTGCCAGCAGCTTAGCCCATGCGCTGGACAGGGTTCACACTGAAGCTTTCTTT.

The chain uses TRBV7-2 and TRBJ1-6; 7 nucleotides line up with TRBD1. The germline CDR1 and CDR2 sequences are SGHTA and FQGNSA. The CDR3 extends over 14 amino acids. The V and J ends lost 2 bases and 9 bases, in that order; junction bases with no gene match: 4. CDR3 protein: CASSLTGESSPLHF. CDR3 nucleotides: TGTGCCAGCAGCTTAACAGGGGAGAGTTCACCCCTCCACTTT.

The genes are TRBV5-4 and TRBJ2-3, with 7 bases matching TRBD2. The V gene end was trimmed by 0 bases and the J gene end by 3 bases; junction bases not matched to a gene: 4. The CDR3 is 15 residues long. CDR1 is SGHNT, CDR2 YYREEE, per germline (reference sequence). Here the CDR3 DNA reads TGTGCCAGCAGCTTGGCCAGCGGGGCTACAGATACGCAGTATTTT. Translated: CASSLASGATDTQYF.

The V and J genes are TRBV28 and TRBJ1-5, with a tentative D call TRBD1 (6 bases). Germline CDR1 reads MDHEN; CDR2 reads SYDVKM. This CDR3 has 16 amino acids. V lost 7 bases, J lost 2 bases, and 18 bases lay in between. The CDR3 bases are TGTGCCAGCACACCATCACAGGGCGGTCGCAATCAGCCCCAGCATTTT. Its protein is CASTPSQGGRNQPQHF.

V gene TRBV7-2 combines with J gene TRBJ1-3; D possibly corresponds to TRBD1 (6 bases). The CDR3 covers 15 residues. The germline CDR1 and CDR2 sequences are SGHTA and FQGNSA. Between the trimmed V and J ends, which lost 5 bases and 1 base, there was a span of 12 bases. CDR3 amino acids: CASSPWTVSGNTIYF. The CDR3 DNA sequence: TGTGCCAGCAGCCCGTGGACAGTTTCTGGAAACACCATATATTTT.

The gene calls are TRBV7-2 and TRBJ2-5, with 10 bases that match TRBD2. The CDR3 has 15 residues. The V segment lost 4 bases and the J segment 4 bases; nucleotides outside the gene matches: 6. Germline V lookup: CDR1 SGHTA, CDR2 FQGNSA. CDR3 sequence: CASSSNSGGLETQYF. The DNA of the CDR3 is TGTGCCAGCAGCTCCAATAGCGGGGGGTTAGAGACCCAGTACTTC.

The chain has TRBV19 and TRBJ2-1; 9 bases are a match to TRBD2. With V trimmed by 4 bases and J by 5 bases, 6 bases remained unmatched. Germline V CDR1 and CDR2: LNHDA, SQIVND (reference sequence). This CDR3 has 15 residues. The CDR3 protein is CASSRTSGRHNEQFF. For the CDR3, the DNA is TGTGCCAGTAGTAGGACGAGCGGGAGGCACAATGAGCAGTTCTTC. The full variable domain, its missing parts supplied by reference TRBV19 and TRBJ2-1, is DGGITQSPKYLFRKEGQNVTLSCEQNLNHDAMYWYRQDPGQGLRLIYYSQIVNDFQKGDIAEGYSVSREKKESFPLTVTSAQKNPTAFYLCASSRTSGRHNEQFFGPGTRLTVL.

CDR3 amino acids: CASSSVQLAAYEQYF. In DNA, the CDR3 is TGTGCCAGCAGCTCCGTACAACTAGCGGCCTACGAGCAGTACTTC. The chain uses TRBV11-2 and TRBJ2-7; 8 bases align to TRBD2. Losses at the gene ends were 4 bases for V and 2 bases for J; bases not matched to a gene: 7. This CDR3 is 15 amino acids long. CDR1 SGHAT and CDR2 FQNNGV come from the germline V gene. The whole variable domain, filled in from reference TRBV11-2 and TRBJ2-7, reads EAGVAQSPRYKIIEKRQSVAFWCNPISGHATLYWYQQILGQGPKLLIQFQNNGVVDDSQLPKDRFSAERLKGVDSTLKIQPAKLEDSAVYLCASSSVQLAAYEQYFGPGTRLTVT.

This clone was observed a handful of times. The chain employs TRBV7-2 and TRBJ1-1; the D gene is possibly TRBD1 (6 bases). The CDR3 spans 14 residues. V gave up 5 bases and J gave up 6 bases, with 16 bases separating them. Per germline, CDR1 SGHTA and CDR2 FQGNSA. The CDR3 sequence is CASSPRGARAEAFF. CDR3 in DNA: TGTGCCAGCAGCCCCCGGGGGGCCAGGGCTGAAGCTTTCTTT.

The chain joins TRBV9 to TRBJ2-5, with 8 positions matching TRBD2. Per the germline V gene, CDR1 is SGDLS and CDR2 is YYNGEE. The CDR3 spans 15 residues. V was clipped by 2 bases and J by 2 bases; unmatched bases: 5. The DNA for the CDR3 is TGTGCCAGCAGCGTGTCGGGGGGGCTTCAAGAGACCCAGTACTTC. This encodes CASSVSGGLQETQYF.

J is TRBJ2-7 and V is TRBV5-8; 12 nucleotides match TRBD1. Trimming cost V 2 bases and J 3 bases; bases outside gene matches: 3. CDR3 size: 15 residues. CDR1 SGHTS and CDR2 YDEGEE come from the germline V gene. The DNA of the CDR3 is TGTGCCAGCAGCTTCGGGACAGGGGGCTTCTACGAGCAGTACTTC. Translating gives CASSFGTGGFYEQYF. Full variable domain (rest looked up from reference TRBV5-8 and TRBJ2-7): EAGVTQSPTHLIKTRGQQATLRCSPISGHTSVYWYQQALGLGLQFLLWYDEGEERNRGNFPPRFSGRQFPNYSSELNVNALELEDSALYLCASSFGTGGFYEQYFGPGTRLTVT.